The 20 T cell receptor beta chains presented below share a single source sample, sequenced in a study of T cell repertoires in cytomegalovirus infection. Their recognized antigens are unknown. One entry per CDR3 protein results from TCRdb running MiXCR on the reads. The table shows 800,000 to 950,000 distinct CDR3 sequences, with around a third occurring only once. The sample consisted of cultured CD8+ T cells from PBMCs, taken from culture after CMV antigen stimulation. All receptors derive from a human donor in good health (CMV status not recorded). Some clones in this sample may be carry-over from other donors' samples.

This clonotype occurred many times. The chain recombines TRBV10-3 with TRBJ1-2; D is ambiguous. Trimming took off 3 bases at V and 3 bases at J, with 11 bases between the two ends. Germline loops: CDR1 ENHRY, CDR2 SYGVKD. CDR3 length equals 14 residues. CDR3 in DNA: TGTGCCATCAGTGACCGACCCGGGCACTATGGCTACACCTTC. Protein sequence: CAISDRPGHYGYTF.

This clonotype was observed a few times. The chain is built from TRBV27 and TRBJ2-1; D is perhaps TRBD2 (6 bases). The CDR3 is 15 residues long. The ends were cut back, 2 bases at V and 4 bases at J, with 12 bases in the middle. Germline-derived CDR1 and CDR2 are MNHEY and SMNVEV (reference sequence). CDR3 DNA: TGTGCCAGCAGTTTAATCTGGGGGGAGTACAATGAGCAGTTCTTC. Translation gives CASSLIWGEYNEQFF.

This clonotype was seen a handful of times. The rearrangement links TRBV7-9 to TRBJ2-2; D is perhaps TRBD1 or TRBD2 (5 bases each). Trimming stripped 0 bases from V and 6 bases from J, with 11 bases between. Germline loops: CDR1 SEHNR, CDR2 FQNEAQ (reference sequence). The CDR3 contains 15 residues. CDR3 amino acids: CASSLAKGSAGELFF. Written as DNA, the CDR3 is TGTGCCAGCAGCTTAGCGAAGGGGAGCGCCGGGGAGCTGTTTTTT.

The chain uses TRBV6-1 and TRBJ1-3; D not resolved. Trimming took off 2 bases at V and 0 bases at J, with 5 bases between the two ends. CDR1 MNHNS and CDR2 SASEGT come from the germline V gene. The CDR3 has 14 amino acids. CDR3 in DNA: TGTGCCAGCAGTGAATTATCCTCTGGAAACACCATATATTTT. This translates into CASSELSSGNTIYF.

In its sample, this clonotype was seen a few times. V is TRBV27 and J is TRBJ1-5, with TRBD1 matching over 7 bases. Germline CDR1 is MNHEY and CDR2 is SMNVEV (reference sequence). V was pared by 8 bases and J by 4 bases, with 8 bases of the junction left unmatched. This CDR3 is built from 14 residues. The CDR3 loop is CASGAGQNNQPQHF. CDR3 nucleotides: TGTGCCAGCGGGGCGGGACAGAATAATCAGCCCCAGCATTTT.

V and J are TRBV2 and TRBJ1-6; a possible D gene is TRBD1 (5 bases). Trimming took off 8 bases at V and 5 bases at J, with 10 bases between the two ends. The CDR3 runs 13 residues. Germline CDR1 reads SNHLY; CDR2 reads FYNNEI. The CDR3 DNA follows: TGTGCCAGCGGGACGGAGCATAATTCACCCCTCCACTTT. It yields the protein CASGTEHNSPLHF.

The rearrangement uses TRBV6-2 or TRBV6-3 and TRBJ2-1, with 8 bases aligning to TRBD2. CDR1 and CDR2 from the germline V gene are MNHEY and SVGEGT. J was trimmed by 3 bases and V by 8 bases; bases with no gene match: 3. This CDR3 contains 13 residues. The CDR3 protein is CASERGFYNEQFF. The CDR3 region has the DNA TGTGCCAGCGAGCGGGGGTTCTACAATGAGCAGTTCTTC.

This clonotype has only a few counts. V usage is TRBV5-4 and J usage is TRBJ1-2, with 7 nucleotides matching TRBD1. CDR1 and CDR2 (germline): SGHNT, YYREEE (reference sequence). The V segment lost 0 bases and the J segment 4 bases; nucleotides outside the gene matches: 9. The CDR3 sequence is 16 residues long. The CDR3: CASSLGATGEVYGYTF. CDR3 coding DNA: TGTGCCAGCAGCTTGGGGGCTACAGGGGAGGTCTATGGCTACACCTTC.

CDR3 in DNA: TGTGCCAGCAGCAAGGGACAGGGCTCAACTAATGAAAAACTGTTTTTT. It translates to CASSKGQGSTNEKLFF. The chain employs TRBV7-9 and TRBJ1-4, with TRBD1 matching over 9 bases. Germline-derived CDR1 and CDR2 are SEHNR and FQNEAQ (reference sequence). V trimming: 5 bases; J trimming: 0 bases; junction bases outside the gene matches: 4. This CDR3 is 16 amino acids long.

CDR3 nucleotide sequence: TGCAGCGTTGAAGGCCCGGACAGGGCGAACACCGGGGAGCTGTTTTTT. Protein: CSVEGPDRANTGELFF. This chain joins TRBV29-1 and TRBJ2-2, with 8 bases identical to TRBD1. The V segment lost 1 base and the J segment 0 bases; nucleotides outside the gene matches: 4. The CDR3 is 16 residues long. Germline loops: CDR1 SQVTM, CDR2 ANQGSEA.

This clonotype was recorded many times. This chain uses TRBV7-6 with TRBJ1-6, with D hard to call. Looked up from germline, CDR1 is SGHVS and CDR2 is FNYEAQ. The CDR3 is made up of 14 amino acids. The V and J ends lost 1 base and 9 bases respectively, with 10 bases between them. The CDR3 DNA reads TGTGCCAGCAGCTTAGGGCACGGAGCTTCACCCCTCCACTTT. Translating it yields CASSLGHGASPLHF.

The J gene is TRBJ2-7, the V gene TRBV19, with TRBD2 matching over 13 bases. V trimming: 2 bases; J trimming: 4 bases; junction bases outside the gene matches: 20. The CDR3 extends over 21 amino acids. CDR1 and CDR2 (germline): LNHDA, SQIVND (reference sequence). This CDR3 reads CASSIRLQGLAGLAGLYEQYF. The CDR3 DNA is TGTGCCAGTAGTATACGGCTACAGGGACTAGCGGGGCTGGCGGGGCTTTACGAGCAGTACTTC.

The DNA for the CDR3 is TGCAGTGCTAGACAGCGGGGTGGCAATGAGCAGTTCTTC. It is translated as CSARQRGGNEQFF. This chain connects TRBV20-1 to TRBJ2-1; TRBD2 matches at 7 bases. CDR3 length: 13 amino acids. Germline V gene sequence: CDR1 DFQATT, CDR2 SNEGSKA (reference sequence). With 2 bases clipped from V and 6 bases from J, the junction kept 4 bases outside the gene matches.

This clonotype has a single count. The chain joins TRBV28 to TRBJ2-1; TRBD1 is a possible D gene (6 bases). The CDR3 runs 17 residues. V dropped 4 bases and J dropped 4 bases, with 20 bases sitting between them. Germline V lookup: CDR1 MDHEN, CDR2 SYDVKM. The CDR3 DNA reads TGTGCCAGCAGTTCCAGGGGCCTATCCTACCTATACAATGAGCAGTTCTTC. Amino acid sequence: CASSSRGLSYLYNEQFF.

There are a few counts of this clonotype. V gene TRBV7-9 combines with J gene TRBJ2-2, with D maybe TRBD1 (6 bases). V was cut by 4 bases and J by 6 bases, with 15 bases left in between. The CDR3 has 15 residues. Per germline, CDR1 SEHNR and CDR2 FQNEAQ (reference sequence). The CDR3 spells CASSSLRGMAGELFF. The CDR3 bases are TGTGCCAGCAGCTCCCTCAGGGGAATGGCCGGGGAGCTGTTTTTT.

There are a few counts of this clonotype. The chain couples TRBV9 to TRBJ2-3, with TRBD2 matching 8 bases. This CDR3 region has 15 residues. Trimming removed 3 bases from V and 2 bases from J; junction bases left unmatched: 5. The germline V gene encodes CDR1 SGDLS and CDR2 YYNGEE. The CDR3 bases are TGTGCCAGCAGCGAGAGCGGGGGCCACACAGATACGCAGTATTTT. Amino acid sequence: CASSESGGHTDTQYF. Full variable domain (remainder filled in from reference TRBV9 and TRBJ2-3): DSGVTQTPKHLITATGQRVTLRCSPRSGDLSVYWYQQSLDQGLQFLIQYYNGEERAKGNILERFSAQQFPDLHSELNLSSLELGDSALYFCASSESGGHTDTQYFGPGTRLTVL.

J is TRBJ2-1 and V is TRBV19, with a weak D call TRBD1 (6 bases). Trimming pared 2 bases from V and 6 bases from J, leaving 14 bases between. CDR1 LNHDA and CDR2 SQIVND come from the germline V gene (reference sequence). The CDR3 is 15 amino acids. The CDR3, as DNA: TGTGCCAGTAGTATATTACAGGGCTTGGGCAATGAGCAGTTCTTC. It encodes CASSILQGLGNEQFF.

This clonotype was recorded many times. DNA of the CDR3: TGTGCCAGCAGCTTAGTGTCCTACGGGGATGAGCAGTTCTTC. Translating it yields CASSLVSYGDEQFF. The gene calls are TRBV7-2 and TRBJ2-1, with D maybe TRBD2 (5 bases). V lost 1 base and J lost 8, with 12 bases in between. The CDR3 consists of 14 residues. Germline loops: CDR1 SGHTA, CDR2 FQGNSA.

The chain is built from TRBV15 and TRBJ1-2, with TRBD1 matching over 9 bases. V gave up 0 bases and J gave up 6 bases; unmatched junction bases: 5. The length of the CDR3 is 15 residues. The germline V gene has CDR1 LNHNV and CDR2 YYDKDF (reference sequence). The CDR3 sequence: CATSRDRGQGHGYTF. The CDR3 DNA sequence: TGTGCCACCAGCAGAGATCGCGGACAGGGGCATGGCTACACCTTC.

A few counts support this clonotype. The genes are TRBV4-1 and TRBJ2-2; possibly TRBD2 for D (6 bases). The CDR3 extends over 15 amino acids. The germline CDR1 and CDR2 sequences are MGHRA and YSYEKL. Trimming removed 0 bases from V and 6 bases from J, with 11 bases in between. Here the CDR3 reads CASSQDGGVPGELFF. As DNA, the CDR3 is TGCGCCAGCAGCCAAGACGGAGGGGTGCCCGGGGAGCTGTTTTTT.